The T cell receptor (beta chain) described here comes from a study of shared clonotypes between healthy human individuals (dated by TCRdb to 2018 to 2021). Describing the broader study: The cohort included a few men and a couple of women between 18 and 49 years of age. For each donor, CD4 naive and CD4 memory were each given three plates, CD8 naive was given two plates, and CD8 memory was given one plate. The study deeply sequenced blood TCR repertoires of several healthy adults to estimate repertoire size and the extent of clonotype sharing between individuals. To increase sequencing depth and limit assay-specific biases, TCR repertoire library preparation and sequencing were carried out by different laboratories using diverse techniques. Per donor, leukapheresis produced somewhere between about 0.85 and 10 billion PBMCs.

The CDR3 starts with the cysteine, ends with the phenylalanine, and has 15 residues. Only the CDR3 part of the read is kept: 45 bases, read in frame from the first base. Trimming takes 4 bases off V and 3 bases off J; junction bases not matched to a gene: 6. Looking up the germline V gene yields CDR1 SGHRS and CDR2 YFSETQ. Healthy HIV-negative adults with no recently reported acute infections or vaccinations were included as donors. Every donor was a Caucasian adult living in Nashville, Tennessee, USA. CD4+ T cells were enriched through magnetic negative selection, after which naive cells were positively selected on CD45RA and the remaining negative fraction served as the memory subset. After blood collection by leukapheresis, PBMCs were isolated using Ficoll-Histopaque density gradient centrifugation and then cryopreserved in the vapor phase of liquid nitrogen. Analytical flow cytometry was used to check the purity and quantity of every magnetically sorted T cell population. Each sorted fraction had its genomic DNA isolated and then quantified by UV absorbance on a Nanodrop 2000c.

TCR CDR3 regions were amplified from genomic DNA by multiplex PCR using the deep immunoSEQ assay. For each cell subset, the extracted genomic DNA was distributed evenly across all wells of several immunoSEQ 96-well plates, and each plate served as one replicate. For sorted subsets, around 200 ng genomic DNA, equal to about 30,000 T cell genomes, was loaded into each replicate PCR. Purified libraries were measured with a Qubit 3.0 fluorometer, size-checked on a Bioanalyzer 2100, and measured again with the KAPA Library Quantification kit. Each immunoSEQ 96-well plate was sequenced on its own single-read 150-cycle Illumina NextSeq 550 flow cell. In the source study's methods: Because only junctional sequences without quality scores were contained in the immunoSEQ output, filtering matching that applied to full-length reads could not be performed. Sequences were annotated with PyIR, a Python wrapper for IgBLAST v1.9, using IMGT germline references to assign V/J genes and CDR3. Any read was removed if the V/J assignment was weak (E-value above 1e-6), the CDR3 was missing, or the read contained stop codons, out-of-frame junctions, or ambiguous translated residues. V3J clonotypes were defined by identical inferred V gene, J gene, and CDR3 amino acid sequence. Percentage overlap between repertoires was computed as shared unique clonotypes divided by the size of the smaller repertoire. Richness of each repertoire was evaluated using RTK rarefaction, the Chao1 estimator, and Recon v2.1 estimates of unobserved clonotypes. OLGA was used to compute generation probabilities for all TCRbeta clonotypes that the gDNA method yielded from several donors. TCRdb mirrors the immuneACCESS table, restricted to in-frame sequences. Some clones are absent from its copies; in checked studies, under half trace to an unresolved V gene, and the reason for the others is unknown. The V and J calls and clone size are taken from that table; D and trimming were inferred from the DNA. The sample profile shows a few million clones; more than 80% of them were found once. The leading ten clones occupy over 0.12% of the sample.

What the study reported, not specific to this receptor: Because the study included only a small number of donors, the genetic and exposure-history diversity represented was limited. Based on pairwise subsampling, the degree of clonotype sharing among donors was expected to be affected by sequencing depth. Naive subsets generally had larger estimated clonotype richness than memory subsets. Sampling was restricted to blood, and TCR repertoires in tissues likely differ from the TCR repertoires found in blood. Roughly 5% of naive CD4, 3.5% of naive CD8, 2.3% of memory CD4, and 0.4% of memory CD8 clonotypes were shared across a few donors. Compared with non-shared clonotypes, the clonotypes found in all four sorted-subset donors had higher generation probabilities. Incomplete sequencing was indicated by rarefaction of sorted-subset datasets, despite the large sequencing depth.

Note on this clone: The antigen this receptor binds is unknown. Base qualities are missing; no much larger clone stands one base away.

This clonotype originated in a man between 18 and 35 years old in good health. Recombination connected TRBV5-1 to TRBJ2-5; 10 bases in the middle match TRBD2. The sequencing sample was made of naive CD4+ T cells sorted from blood. Interpreted using the paper, the cell subset or site label stands for: CD45RA+ positively selected. The CDR3 reads CASSPSGGLKETQYF. At the DNA level, the sequence is TGCGCCAGCAGCCCTAGCGGGGGCCTTAAAGAGACCCAGTACTTC.